Shown below are 8 T cell receptor beta chains from a single sample sequenced in a study of T cells in Graves' hyperthyroidism and ophthalmopathy. TCR beta CDR3 regions were amplified from RNA. First-round RT-PCR targeting the TCR CDR3 was performed with the HTBI primer set. One entry per CDR3 protein, called by TCRdb with MiXCR from the multiplex PCR reads. The repertoire holds approximately 400,000 distinct CDR3 sequences, with 13% to 15% as singletons. Sequenced sample: blood. The receptor source for this set is a woman aged 25 to 39 with Graves' ophthalmopathy.

This clonotype was counted ten times or more. The chain recombines TRBV12-3 or TRBV12-4 with TRBJ1-4; maybe TRBD1 (5 bases). Between the trimmed V and J ends, which lost 3 bases and 7 bases, there was a span of 12 bases. CDR3 length: 14 amino acids. The CDR3 DNA reads TGTGCCAGCAGTTTGCAGGACATGACTGAAAAACTGTTTTTT. Amino acids: CASSLQDMTEKLFF.

This clonotype was detected ten times or more. The chain has TRBV2 and TRBJ2-7; D is ambiguous. The CDR3 contains 13 residues. The germline V and J ends were trimmed by 4 bases and 2 bases, with 9 bases remaining between them. Germline assignment: CDR1 SNHLY and CDR2 FYNNEI. CDR3 sequence: CASSGGKAYEQYF. DNA for the CDR3: TGTGCCAGCAGTGGTGGGAAAGCCTACGAGCAGTACTTC.

Notes on this clonotype: A much larger clone sits a single nucleotide away, making a read error possible. The V call is TRBV6-5, the J call TRBJ2-5; possibly TRBD1 for D (6 bases). V was clipped by 4 bases and J by 1 base, with 10 bases between them. The CDR3 is 14 residues long. Germline V gene data show CDR1 as MNHEY and CDR2 as SVGAGI. CDR3 in amino acids: CASSSRTVQETQYF. The CDR3 coding sequence is TGTGCCAGCAGTTCCCGGACAGTCCAAGAGACCCAGTACTTC.

A few counts support this clonotype. The rearrangement links TRBV6-4 to TRBJ1-2, with 7 positions matching TRBD1. J lost 8 bases, V lost 1 base, and 1 base had no gene match. The CDR3 contains 12 residues. The V gene's germline CDR1 is MRHNA and CDR2 SNTAGT. CDR3 DNA: TGTGCCAGCAGTGACTTCAGGGGGGGCTACACCTTC. Translated, it gives CASSDFRGGYTF.

This clonotype was seen ten or more times. The chain joins TRBV20-1 to TRBJ1-2, with D possibly matching TRBD1 (6 bases). Trimming stripped 3 bases from V and 5 bases from J, with 16 bases between. This CDR3 has 14 amino acids. In germline, CDR1 is DFQATT, CDR2 SNEGSKA (reference sequence). CDR3 sequence reads: CSASDTGTLYGYTF. The CDR3 DNA follows: TGCAGTGCTAGTGACACCGGGACACTTTATGGCTACACCTTC.

This clonotype was counted ten times or more. The genes are TRBV27 and TRBJ2-3; D remains unclear. From germline, CDR1 is MNHEY and CDR2 SMNVEV (reference sequence). Deletions cut 2 bases from V and 6 bases from J, with 12 bases between. The CDR3 has 14 residues. In DNA, the CDR3 is TGTGCCAGCAGTTTAAGTGGCCGACCGGATACGCAGTATTTT. The encoded protein is CASSLSGRPDTQYF.

This clonotype was recorded at least ten times. The chain combines TRBV28 with TRBJ1-5; no firm D call. The length of the CDR3 is 15 residues. Germline CDR1 and CDR2: MDHEN and SYDVKM. The V end lost 1 base, the J end lost 1 base, and 8 bases lay between the germline ends. The CDR3 sequence: CASSLFSASNQPQHF. In DNA form, the CDR3 reads TGTGCCAGCAGTTTATTTTCGGCCAGCAATCAGCCCCAGCATTTT.

This clonotype has ten or more counts. The chain uses TRBV7-8 and TRBJ1-1, with D possibly TRBD1 on 5 matching bases. CDR1 SGHVS and CDR2 FQNEAQ come from the germline V gene. The CDR3 has 16 amino acids. Trimming removed 6 bases at V and 4 bases at J, with 21 bases between. CDR3 sequence reads: CASSQTQGGGTTEAFF. CDR3 in DNA: TGTGCCAGCAGTCAAACCCAGGGCGGAGGGACCACTGAAGCTTTCTTT.